This T cell receptor beta chain originates from a study of spatial heterogeneity in lung cancer. On the study more broadly: Samples came from roughly 72 TRACERx patients with untreated early-stage lung cancer. Taken at a median of about 2 years after resection, follow-up PBMC samples underwent sequencing when available. Detection consistently captured more beta-chain sequences than alpha-chain sequences. Unique TCR and UMI combinations averaged more than ten appearances each in raw reads.

CDR1 and CDR2 (germline): SGHTA, FQGNSA. The length of the CDR3 is 15 residues. Trimming cost V 4 bases and J 6 bases; bases outside gene matches: 9. This clonotype was seen ten or more times. As to time point: blood at routine non-recurrence follow-up after resection. No cell sorting; template was whole RNA from tumor, lung tissue or PBMC. TCRdb re-analysed the 5' RACE reads in MiXCR, keeping a single row per CDR3 protein. The sample includes about 120,000 distinct CDR3 sequences, 9.5% to 15% of them seen just once. The sequence derives from a male donor with early-stage non-small cell lung cancer. The sequenced sample was PBMCs, obtained at follow-up. The genes are TRBV7-2 and TRBJ2-3; 8 bases are a match to TRBD1. CDR3 region: CASSWQGAGSDTQYF. CDR3 nucleotide sequence: TGTGCCAGCAGCTGGCAGGGGGCCGGCAGCGATACGCAGTATTTT.